This is a list of T cell receptor beta chains from one sample in a study of cytomegalovirus exposure and HLA in healthy donors. Repertoires were generated with immunoSEQ multiplex PCR, while TCRdb's copy carries only in-frame clones and drops some. Altogether about 140,000 clones are present, about three quarters being singletons, with the ten largest covering approximately 1.8%. Sequenced material: PBMCs. The receptor set was obtained from a woman aged 25 to 39 in good health and CMV-seronegative. Both conserved end residues are trimmed from each CDR3. Each record gives: CDR3 protein, CDR3 length, V gene, J gene.

CDR3 protein: ASSYSVGQGAWEQY
CDR3 length: 14
V gene: TRBV6-5
J gene: TRBJ2-7

CDR3 protein: ASSVGLAGGHIEQF
CDR3 length: 14
V gene: TRBV9
J gene: TRBJ2-1

CDR3 protein: ASSLGSTEQY
CDR3 length: 10
V gene: TRBV5-4
J gene: TRBJ2-5

CDR3 protein: ASSLRRLAGILSYNEQF
CDR3 length: 17
V gene: TRBV7-8
J gene: TRBJ2-1

CDR3 protein: ASSHHLSGTSTDTQY
CDR3 length: 15
V gene: TRBV27
J gene: TRBJ2-3

CDR3 protein: ASSHYSGTDQRYGYT
CDR3 length: 15
V gene: TRBV27
J gene: TRBJ1-2

CDR3 protein: ASSPDRARSYEQY
CDR3 length: 13
V gene: TRBV11-3
J gene: TRBJ2-7

CDR3 protein: ASSPVPSTDTQY
CDR3 length: 12
V gene: TRBV5-1
J gene: TRBJ2-3

CDR3 protein: ASSLTEGEQF
CDR3 length: 10
V gene: TRBV7-3
J gene: TRBJ2-1

CDR3 protein: ASSLGGFNIQY
CDR3 length: 11
V gene: TRBV7-9
J gene: TRBJ2-4

CDR3 protein: ASSLAINRGNQPQH
CDR3 length: 14
V gene: TRBV7-9
J gene: TRBJ1-5

CDR3 protein: ASSAGDGYNEQF
CDR3 length: 12
V gene: TRBV6-1
J gene: TRBJ2-1

CDR3 protein: ASRLRTGELTEAF
CDR3 length: 13
V gene: TRBV12-2
J gene: TRBJ1-1

CDR3 protein: ASTSLGLAEAGELF
CDR3 length: 14
V gene: TRBV27
J gene: TRBJ2-2

CDR3 protein: ASSYRGGYNSPLH
CDR3 length: 13
V gene: TRBV6-6
J gene: TRBJ1-6

CDR3 protein: ASSSSGGVASTDTQY
CDR3 length: 15
V gene: TRBV11-2
J gene: TRBJ2-3

CDR3 protein: ASSLERGGQPQH
CDR3 length: 12
V gene: TRBV7-8
J gene: TRBJ1-5

CDR3 protein: ASSPGRGKWNEQF
CDR3 length: 13
V gene: TRBV7-9
J gene: TRBJ2-1

CDR3 protein: AWGHHSGQRNQPQH
CDR3 length: 14
V gene: TRBV30
J gene: TRBJ1-5

CDR3 protein: AISGGGTNEKLF
CDR3 length: 12
V gene: TRBV10-3
J gene: TRBJ1-4

CDR3 protein: ATAMSEGTGELF
CDR3 length: 12
V gene: TRBV10-3
J gene: TRBJ2-2

CDR3 protein: ASSSLRDYPF
CDR3 length: 10
V gene: TRBV6-6
J gene: TRBJ2-1

CDR3 protein: ASILTSGTGELF
CDR3 length: 12
V gene: TRBV6-1
J gene: TRBJ2-2

CDR3 protein: AWSERQGHNSPLH
CDR3 length: 13
V gene: TRBV30
J gene: TRBJ1-6

CDR3 protein: ASSYEAPGRGRRTGELF
CDR3 length: 17
V gene: TRBV5-1
J gene: TRBJ2-2

CDR3 protein: ASSLGQVLNYGYT
CDR3 length: 13
V gene: TRBV11-2
J gene: TRBJ1-2

CDR3 protein: ASMGMQGVRHYEQY
CDR3 length: 14
V gene: TRBV2
J gene: TRBJ2-7

CDR3 protein: ASTASGGNAGELF
CDR3 length: 13
V gene: TRBV6-1
J gene: TRBJ2-2

CDR3 protein: ASSFRQGEPQH
CDR3 length: 11
V gene: TRBV28
J gene: TRBJ1-5

CDR3 protein: ASSAVGVPDTQY
CDR3 length: 12
V gene: TRBV5-4
J gene: TRBJ2-3

CDR3 protein: SVGDRVDSPLH
CDR3 length: 11
V gene: TRBV29-1
J gene: TRBJ1-6

CDR3 protein: ATRGQGAETEAF
CDR3 length: 12
V gene: TRBV19
J gene: TRBJ1-1

CDR3 protein: ASSPFPPGGLAGGGYEQY
CDR3 length: 18
V gene: TRBV19
J gene: TRBJ2-7

CDR3 protein: AHHHRGRAWAF
CDR3 length: 11
V gene: TRBV30
J gene: TRBJ1-1

CDR3 protein: ASMGGLVSNTGELF
CDR3 length: 14
V gene: TRBV19
J gene: TRBJ2-2

CDR3 protein: ASSVDEGTVGYT
CDR3 length: 12
V gene: TRBV9
J gene: TRBJ1-2

CDR3 protein: ASSLVTSGDYTGELF
CDR3 length: 15
V gene: TRBV5-1
J gene: TRBJ2-2

CDR3 protein: ASSQDIGGGNEQF
CDR3 length: 13
V gene: TRBV4-1
J gene: TRBJ2-1

CDR3 protein: SVTPWVQETQY
CDR3 length: 11
V gene: TRBV29-1
J gene: TRBJ2-5

CDR3 protein: ASSLVSATVYNEQF
CDR3 length: 14
V gene: TRBV7-2
J gene: TRBJ2-1

CDR3 protein: ASSPPAGGREKLF
CDR3 length: 13
V gene: TRBV18
J gene: TRBJ1-4

CDR3 protein: ASSEIRGESPLH
CDR3 length: 12
V gene: TRBV2
J gene: TRBJ1-6

CDR3 protein: ASGPGQGINSPLH
CDR3 length: 13
V gene: TRBV5-1
J gene: TRBJ1-6

CDR3 protein: SAIRGMGAGSREQF
CDR3 length: 14
V gene: TRBV29-1
J gene: TRBJ2-1

CDR3 protein: ASSFVVTSGGELPDTQY
CDR3 length: 17
V gene: TRBV7-8
J gene: TRBJ2-3

CDR3 protein: ASSLGQGAEQF
CDR3 length: 11
V gene: TRBV5-1
J gene: TRBJ2-1

CDR3 protein: ASSPRQSEAF
CDR3 length: 10
V gene: TRBV18
J gene: TRBJ1-1

CDR3 protein: ASPSPGSTYEQY
CDR3 length: 12
V gene: TRBV12-2
J gene: TRBJ2-7

CDR3 protein: ASSLTGLGYT
CDR3 length: 10
V gene: TRBV7-9
J gene: TRBJ1-2